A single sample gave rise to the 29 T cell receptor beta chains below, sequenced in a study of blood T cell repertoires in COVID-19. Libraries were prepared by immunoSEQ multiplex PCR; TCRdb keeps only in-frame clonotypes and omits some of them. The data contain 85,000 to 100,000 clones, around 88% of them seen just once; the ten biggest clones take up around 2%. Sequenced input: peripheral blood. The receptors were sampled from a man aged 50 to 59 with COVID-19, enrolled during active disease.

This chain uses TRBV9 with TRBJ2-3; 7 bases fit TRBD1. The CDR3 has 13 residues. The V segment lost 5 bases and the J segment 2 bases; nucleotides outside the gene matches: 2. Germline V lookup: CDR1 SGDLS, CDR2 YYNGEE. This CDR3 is CASRGQDTDTQYF. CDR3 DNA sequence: TGTGCCAGCAGAGGACAGGACACAGATACGCAGTATTTT.

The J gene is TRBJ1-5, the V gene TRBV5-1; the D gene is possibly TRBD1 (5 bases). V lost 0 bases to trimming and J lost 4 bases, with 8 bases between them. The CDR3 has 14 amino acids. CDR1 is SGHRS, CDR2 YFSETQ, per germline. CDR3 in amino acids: CASSLGAGNQPQHF. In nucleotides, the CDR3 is TGCGCCAGCAGCTTGGGGGCAGGGAATCAGCCCCAGCATTTT. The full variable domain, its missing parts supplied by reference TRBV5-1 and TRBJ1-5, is KAGVTQTPRYLIKTRGQQVTLSCSPISGHRSVSWYQQTPGQGLQFLFEYFSETQRNKGNFPGRFSGRQFSNSRSEMNVSTLELGDSALYLCASSLGAGNQPQHFGDGTRLSIL.

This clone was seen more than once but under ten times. The CDR3 sequence: CASSQEVAGGFSYEQYF. In DNA, the CDR3 is TGCGCCAGCAGCCAGGAGGTAGCGGGGGGTTTCTCCTACGAGCAGTACTTC. The chain couples TRBV4-1 to TRBJ2-7, with 10 positions matching TRBD2. This CDR3 contains 17 residues. Trimming cost V 3 bases and J 0 bases; bases outside gene matches: 8. Germline V gene data show CDR1 as MGHRA and CDR2 as YSYEKL.

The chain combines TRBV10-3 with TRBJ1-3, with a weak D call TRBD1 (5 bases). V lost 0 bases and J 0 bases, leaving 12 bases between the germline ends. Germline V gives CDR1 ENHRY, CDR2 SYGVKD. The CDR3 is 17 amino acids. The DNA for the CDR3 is TGTGCCATCAGTGAGTCGTTAGGGGATTTCTCTGGAAACACCATATATTTT. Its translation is CAISESLGDFSGNTIYF.

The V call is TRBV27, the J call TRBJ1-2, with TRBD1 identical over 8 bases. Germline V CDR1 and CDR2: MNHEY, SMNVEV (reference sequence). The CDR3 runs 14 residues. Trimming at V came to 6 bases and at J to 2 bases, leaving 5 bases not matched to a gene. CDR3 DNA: TGTGCCAGCAGGACACGGACAGGGAACTATGGCTACACCTTC. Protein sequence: CASRTRTGNYGYTF.

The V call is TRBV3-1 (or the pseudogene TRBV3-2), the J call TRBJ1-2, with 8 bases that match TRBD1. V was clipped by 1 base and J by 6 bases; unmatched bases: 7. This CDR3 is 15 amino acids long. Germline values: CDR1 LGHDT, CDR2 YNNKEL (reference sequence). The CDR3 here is CASSQGQGAVDGYTF. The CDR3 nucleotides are TGTGCCAGCAGCCAAGGCCAGGGGGCTGTAGATGGCTACACCTTC.

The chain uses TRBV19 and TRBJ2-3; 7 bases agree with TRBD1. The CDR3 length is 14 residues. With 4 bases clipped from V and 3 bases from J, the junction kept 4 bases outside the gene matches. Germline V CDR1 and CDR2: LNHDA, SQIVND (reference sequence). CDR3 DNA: TGTGCCAGTAGTAATAGGGGGCGAACAGATACGCAGTATTTT. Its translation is CASSNRGRTDTQYF. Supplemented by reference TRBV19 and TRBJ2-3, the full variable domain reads DGGITQSPKYLFRKEGQNVTLSCEQNLNHDAMYWYRQDPGQGLRLIYYSQIVNDFQKGDIAEGYSVSREKKESFPLTVTSAQKNPTAFYLCASSNRGRTDTQYFGPGTRLTVL.

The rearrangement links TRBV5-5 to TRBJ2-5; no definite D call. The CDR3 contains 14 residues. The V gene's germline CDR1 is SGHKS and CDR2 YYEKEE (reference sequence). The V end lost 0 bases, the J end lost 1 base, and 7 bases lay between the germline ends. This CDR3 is CASSLGSTQETQYF. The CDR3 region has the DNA TGTGCCAGCAGCTTGGGGTCTACCCAAGAGACCCAGTACTTC.

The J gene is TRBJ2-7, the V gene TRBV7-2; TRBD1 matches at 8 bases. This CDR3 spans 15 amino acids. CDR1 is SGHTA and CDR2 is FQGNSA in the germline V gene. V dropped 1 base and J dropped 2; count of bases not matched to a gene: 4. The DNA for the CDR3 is TGTGCCAGCAGCTTAGTCGGACAGGGAGCCTACGAGCAGTACTTC. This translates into CASSLVGQGAYEQYF.

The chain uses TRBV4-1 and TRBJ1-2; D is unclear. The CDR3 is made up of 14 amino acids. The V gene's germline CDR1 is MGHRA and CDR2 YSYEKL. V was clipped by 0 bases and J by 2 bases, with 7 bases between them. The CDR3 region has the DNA TGCGCCAGCAGCCAAGACAACACCAACTATGGCTACACCTTC. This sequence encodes CASSQDNTNYGYTF.

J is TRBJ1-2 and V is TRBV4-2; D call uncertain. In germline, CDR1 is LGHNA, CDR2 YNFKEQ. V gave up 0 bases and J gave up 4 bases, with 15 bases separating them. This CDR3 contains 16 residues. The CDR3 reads CASSQDMAVVIYGYTF. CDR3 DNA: TGTGCCAGCAGCCAAGATATGGCGGTCGTGATCTATGGCTACACCTTC.

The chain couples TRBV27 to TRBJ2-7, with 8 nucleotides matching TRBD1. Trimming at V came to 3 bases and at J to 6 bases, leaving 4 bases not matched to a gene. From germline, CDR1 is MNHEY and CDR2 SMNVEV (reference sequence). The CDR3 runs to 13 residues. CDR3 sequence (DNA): TGTGCCAGCAGTTTCCAGGGGGCGGTCGAGCAGTACTTC. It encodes CASSFQGAVEQYF.

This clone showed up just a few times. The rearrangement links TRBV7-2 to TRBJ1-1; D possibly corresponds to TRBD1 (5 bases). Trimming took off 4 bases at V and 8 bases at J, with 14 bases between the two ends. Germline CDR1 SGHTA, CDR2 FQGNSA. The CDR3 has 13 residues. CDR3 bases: TGTGCCAGCAGCTCCCCAGGGATCGCGGAAGCTTTCTTT. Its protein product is CASSSPGIAEAFF.

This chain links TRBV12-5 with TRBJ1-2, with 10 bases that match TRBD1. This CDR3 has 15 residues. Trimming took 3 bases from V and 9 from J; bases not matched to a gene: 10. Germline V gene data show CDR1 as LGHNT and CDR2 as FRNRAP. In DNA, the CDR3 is TGTGCTAGTGGTTTCCCGGACAGGGGGGTCGTGCGCTACACCTTC. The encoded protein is CASGFPDRGVVRYTF.

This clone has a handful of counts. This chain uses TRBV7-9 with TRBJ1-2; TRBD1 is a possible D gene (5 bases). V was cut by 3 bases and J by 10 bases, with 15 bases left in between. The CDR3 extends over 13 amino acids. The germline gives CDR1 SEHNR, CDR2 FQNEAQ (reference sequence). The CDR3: CASSLGRGGHYTF. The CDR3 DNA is TGTGCCAGCAGCTTGGGAAGGGGAGGTCACTACACCTTC.

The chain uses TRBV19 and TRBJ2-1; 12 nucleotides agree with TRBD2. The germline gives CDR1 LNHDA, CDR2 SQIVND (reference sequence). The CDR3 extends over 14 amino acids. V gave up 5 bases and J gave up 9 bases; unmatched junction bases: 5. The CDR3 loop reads CASSSSGGAGEQFF. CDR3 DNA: TGTGCCAGTAGTTCTAGCGGGGGGGCTGGTGAGCAGTTCTTC.

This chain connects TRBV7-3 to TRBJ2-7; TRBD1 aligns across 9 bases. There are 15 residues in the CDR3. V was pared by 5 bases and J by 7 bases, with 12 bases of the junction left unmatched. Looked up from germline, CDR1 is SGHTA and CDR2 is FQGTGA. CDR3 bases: TGTGCCAGCAGCCTAATGGGACAGGGATGGGAGGAGCAGTACTTC. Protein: CASSLMGQGWEEQYF.

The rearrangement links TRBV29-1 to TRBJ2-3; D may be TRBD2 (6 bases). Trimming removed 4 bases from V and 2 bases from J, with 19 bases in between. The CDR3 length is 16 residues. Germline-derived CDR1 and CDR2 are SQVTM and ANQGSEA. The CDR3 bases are TGCAGCGTTGGTGAGATAGCGGAGACCTACACAGATACGCAGTATTTT. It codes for CSVGEIAETYTDTQYF.

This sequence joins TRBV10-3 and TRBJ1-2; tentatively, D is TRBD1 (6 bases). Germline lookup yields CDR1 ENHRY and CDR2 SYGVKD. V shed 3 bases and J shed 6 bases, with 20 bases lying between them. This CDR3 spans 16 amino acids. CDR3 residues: CAISEWDNPGSHGYTF. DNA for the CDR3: TGTGCCATCAGTGAATGGGACAACCCCGGATCTCATGGCTACACCTTC.

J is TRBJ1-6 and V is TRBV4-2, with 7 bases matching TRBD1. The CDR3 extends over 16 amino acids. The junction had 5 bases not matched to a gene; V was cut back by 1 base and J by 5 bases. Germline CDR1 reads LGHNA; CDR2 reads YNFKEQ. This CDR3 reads CASSQVGGFNNSPLHF. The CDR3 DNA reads TGTGCCAGCAGCCAAGTAGGGGGCTTCAATAATTCACCCCTCCACTTT.

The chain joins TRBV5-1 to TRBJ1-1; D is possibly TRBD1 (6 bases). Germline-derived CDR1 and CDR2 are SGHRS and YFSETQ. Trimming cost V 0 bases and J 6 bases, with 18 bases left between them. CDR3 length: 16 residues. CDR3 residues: CASSLGGTGFAAEAFF. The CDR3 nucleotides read TGCGCCAGCAGCTTGGGCGGTACAGGGTTCGCCGCTGAAGCTTTCTTT. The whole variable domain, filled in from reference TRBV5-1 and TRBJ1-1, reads KAGVTQTPRYLIKTRGQQVTLSCSPISGHRSVSWYQQTPGQGLQFLFEYFSETQRNKGNFPGRFSGRQFSNSRSEMNVSTLELGDSALYLCASSLGGTGFAAEAFFGQGTRLTVV.

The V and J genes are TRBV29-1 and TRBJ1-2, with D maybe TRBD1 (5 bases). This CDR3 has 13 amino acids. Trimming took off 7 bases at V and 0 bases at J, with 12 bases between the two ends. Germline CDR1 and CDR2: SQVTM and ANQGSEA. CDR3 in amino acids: CSGGESANYGYTF. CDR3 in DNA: TGCAGCGGGGGGGAGAGTGCTAACTATGGCTACACCTTC.

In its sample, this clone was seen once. The DNA of the CDR3 is TGTGCCAGCCAGACAGGTATGAACACTGAAGCTTTCTTT. Its protein is CASQTGMNTEAFF. This chain joins TRBV2 and TRBJ1-1; possibly TRBD1 for D (6 bases). Germline CDR1 and CDR2: SNHLY and FYNNEI. This CDR3 region has 13 residues. Trimming took 8 bases from V and 0 from J, leaving 10 bases between them.

The chain's CDR3 is CAIGQGINNSPLHF. The CDR3 DNA reads as TGTGCCATCGGACAGGGCATTAATAATTCACCCCTCCACTTT. The V and J genes are TRBV10-3 and TRBJ1-6, with 8 bases aligning to TRBD1. CDR1 and CDR2 from the germline V gene are ENHRY and SYGVKD. Trimming at V came to 8 bases and at J to 5 bases, leaving 5 bases not matched to a gene. There are 14 residues in the CDR3.

This CDR3 is CASSPQVLNEKLFF. The CDR3 nucleotides are TGTGCCAGCAGTCCCCAGGTGCTTAATGAAAAACTGTTTTTT. This sequence joins TRBV27 and TRBJ1-4, with D unclear. The V gene's germline CDR1 is MNHEY and CDR2 SMNVEV (reference sequence). Deletions cut 5 bases from V and 4 bases from J, with 11 bases between. This CDR3 is built from 14 residues.

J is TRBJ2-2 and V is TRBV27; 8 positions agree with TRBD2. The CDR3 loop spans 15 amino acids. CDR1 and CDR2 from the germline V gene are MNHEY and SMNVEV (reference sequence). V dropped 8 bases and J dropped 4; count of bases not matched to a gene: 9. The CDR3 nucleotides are TGTGCCAGCGGAACGGGACTAGTCCCCACCGGGGAGCTGTTTTTT. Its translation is CASGTGLVPTGELFF.

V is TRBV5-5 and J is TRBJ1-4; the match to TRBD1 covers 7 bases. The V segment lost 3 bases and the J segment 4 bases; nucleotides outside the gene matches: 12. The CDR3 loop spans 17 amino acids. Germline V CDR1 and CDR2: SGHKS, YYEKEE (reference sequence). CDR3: CASSSKPFQGVNEKLFF. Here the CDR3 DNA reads TGTGCCAGCAGCTCTAAACCGTTTCAGGGGGTTAATGAAAAACTGTTTTTT.

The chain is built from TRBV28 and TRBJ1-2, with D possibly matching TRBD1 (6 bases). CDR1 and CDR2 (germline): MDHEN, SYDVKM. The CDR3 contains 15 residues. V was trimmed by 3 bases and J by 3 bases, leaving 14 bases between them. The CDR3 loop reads CASSFGGALDYGYTF. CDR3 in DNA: TGTGCCAGCAGTTTTGGGGGGGCGTTAGACTATGGCTACACCTTC.

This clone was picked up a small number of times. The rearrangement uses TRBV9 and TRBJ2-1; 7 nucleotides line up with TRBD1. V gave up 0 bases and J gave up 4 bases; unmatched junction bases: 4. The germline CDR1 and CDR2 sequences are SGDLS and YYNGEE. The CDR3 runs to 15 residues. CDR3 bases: TGTGCCAGCAGCGTAGGGCAGGGGGAATACAATGAGCAGTTCTTC. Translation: CASSVGQGEYNEQFF.